This TCR beta chain was profiled in a study of cytomegalovirus exposure and HLA in healthy donors. For the study at large: Among 150 million to 200 million T cells, an earlier analysis found 90 million to 130 million unique TCR beta sequences.

The PCR had 60 Vbeta and 13 Jbeta primers. The table came from immunoSEQ multiplex PCR; TCRdb's copy has only in-frame clones and leaves some out. The sample lists 95,000 to 100,000 clones, more than 75% occurring once. J lost 1 base, V lost 4 bases, and 11 bases had no gene match. The V gene's germline CDR1 is LGHNA and CDR2 YSLEER. The CDR3 contains 17 residues. Findings and caveats of the study: It was reported that the classifier diagnosed cytomegalovirus status with high specificity and sensitivity in both the original and validation cohorts.

As for this clone: Its antigen is still unknown.

The chain links TRBV4-3 to TRBJ2-7; 9 bases map to TRBD2. Sequenced: PBMCs. The sequence was obtained from a woman aged 55-70 years in good health and CMV-seronegative. CDR3 amino acids: CASSPGTLAGESYEQYF. CDR3 sequence (DNA): TGCGCCAGCAGCCCTGGTACCTTAGCGGGAGAGTCCTACGAGCAGTACTTC.